The clone carrying this T cell receptor beta chain was seen more than once but under ten times. The target antigen is unknown. The entry originates in a study of T-cell memory formation after mild COVID-19. Study-wide results and limits: The finding that pre-infection memory included some responding clones suggested that cross-reactive memory joined.

Constant-segment primers were used for 5'RACE, and the resulting TCR alpha and TCR beta cDNA libraries carried sample barcodes and UMIs. TCRdb recomputed calls from the 5' RACE reads with MiXCR, one row per CDR3 protein. The sample shows under 550,000 distinct CDR3 sequences, 15% to 20% of them seen only once. V trimming: 1 base; J trimming: 4 bases; junction bases outside the gene matches: 4. This CDR3 is built from 15 residues. Germline CDR1 is MGHRA and CDR2 is YSYEKL. This TCR derives from an adult woman who had mild COVID-19 (a few samples of this study predate the infection). Cell type and time point are not known. The genes are TRBV4-1 and TRBJ2-3; 8 nucleotides match TRBD2. The material sequenced was PBMCs or a T cell subset sorted from them (not recorded which). The CDR3 nucleotides read TGCGCCAGCAGCCAAGCGGGGGGGAGAGCAGATACGCAGTATTTT. Its translation: CASSQAGGRADTQYF.